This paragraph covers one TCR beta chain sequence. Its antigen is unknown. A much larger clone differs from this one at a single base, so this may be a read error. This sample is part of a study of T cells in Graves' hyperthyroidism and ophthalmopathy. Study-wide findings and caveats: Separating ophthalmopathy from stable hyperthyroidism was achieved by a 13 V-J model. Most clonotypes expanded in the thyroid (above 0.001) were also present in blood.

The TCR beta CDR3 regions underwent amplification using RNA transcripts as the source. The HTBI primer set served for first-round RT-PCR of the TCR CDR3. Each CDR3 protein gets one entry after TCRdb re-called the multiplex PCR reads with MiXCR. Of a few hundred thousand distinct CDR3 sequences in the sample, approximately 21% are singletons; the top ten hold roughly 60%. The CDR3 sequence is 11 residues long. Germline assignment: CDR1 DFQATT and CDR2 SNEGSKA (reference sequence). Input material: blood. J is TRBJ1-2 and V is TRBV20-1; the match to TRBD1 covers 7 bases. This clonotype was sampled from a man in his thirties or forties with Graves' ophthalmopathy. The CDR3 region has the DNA TGCGGTGCTCGGGACAGTTTTCGCTACACCTTC. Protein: CGARDSFRYTF.